A single TCR beta chain is shown here with its context. Seattle patients were enrolled during active infection and followed longitudinally. Trimming took 7 bases from V and 7 from J; bases not matched to a gene: 7. Germline V CDR1 and CDR2: SQVTM, ANQGSEA. CDR3 length equals 13 residues. This sample was taken from a study of blood T cell repertoires in COVID-19. The overall study: PBMCs, B-cell-depleted T cells, or T cells provided the cDNA or gDNA that made up the material.

Here immunoSEQ multiplex PCR was the method, and the copy in TCRdb shows in-frame clones only, minus some. This table holds over 75,000 clones, 80% to 90% found once. The sequence was obtained from a human donor with COVID-19, enrolled during active disease. The donor label of this sample is uncertain. Sequencing input: peripheral blood. The chain recombines TRBV29-1 with TRBJ1-5, with 10 bases that match TRBD1. The chain's CDR3 is CSAGDRGGQPQHF. The DNA of the CDR3 is TGCAGCGCCGGGGACAGGGGCGGCCAGCCCCAGCATTTT. Full variable domain (outside the CDR3, taken from reference TRBV29-1 and TRBJ1-5): SAVISQKPSRDICQRGTSLTIQCQVDSQVTMMFWYRQQPGQSLTLIATANQGSEATYESGFVIDKFPISRPNLTFSTLTVSNMSPEDSSIYLCSAGDRGGQPQHFGDGTRLSIL.